These 26 T cell receptor beta chains were all obtained from the same sample, sequenced in a study of low-dose radiotherapy and immunotherapy resistance in tumors (dated by TCRdb to the early 2020s). The time point label for this specimen denotes: after trial treatment. The sample's treatment or condition label, in plain terms: LDRT plus nivolumab, ipilimumab, low-dose cyclophosphamide and aspirin (RACIN trial). Sequencing used an Illumina HiSeq 2500. Superscript III and a set of TRAV- and TRBV-specific primers were used to synthesize first-strand cDNA, so that both TCRalpha and TCRbeta chains were covered. TCRs were amplified with Phusion for approximately 20 PCR cycles using a constant-region primer together with the adapter attached to the V primers. TCRdb itself trimmed the public reads at Q25 with fastp, ran MiXCR and retained productive beta chains. Here each entry gathers all rows of one CDR3 protein and keeps the most common genes and DNA. The sample has tens of thousands of distinct CDR3 sequences on record, 15% to 20% of them singletons. In total, the top ten clones hold roughly 1.4% of the sample.

The input for sequencing was PBMCs, taken after low-dose radiotherapy plus immunotherapy. These receptors all come from a male donor with prostate cancer.

This clonotype showed up many times. The chain links TRBV10-3 to TRBJ2-5, with 10 positions matching TRBD2. Germline-derived CDR1 and CDR2 are ENHRY and SYGVKD. CDR3 length equals 17 residues. V was pared by 3 bases and J by 0 bases, with 7 bases of the junction left unmatched. CDR3 sequence: CAISEGTSAGDQETQYF. The CDR3 DNA is TGTGCCATCAGTGAAGGGACTAGCGCAGGCGACCAAGAGACCCAGTACTTC.

Ten or more counts support this clonotype. This sequence joins TRBV10-3 and TRBJ2-2; D gene ambiguous. CDR1 is ENHRY, CDR2 SYGVKD, per germline. V was clipped by 0 bases and J by 4 bases, with 15 bases between them. The CDR3 has 17 residues. The CDR3 loop is CAISESVGWSATGELFF. CDR3 DNA: TGTGCCATCAGTGAGTCGGTAGGGTGGTCGGCCACCGGGGAGCTGTTTTTT.

This clonotype counts as medium-sized. J is TRBJ2-5 and V is TRBV9; a possible D gene is TRBD1 (6 bases). V lost 3 bases, J lost 5 bases, and 17 bases lay in between. The CDR3 runs 15 residues. From germline, CDR1 is SGDLS and CDR2 YYNGEE. The CDR3 nucleotides read TGTGCCAGCAGCGATCCCCGACTGGGACACGAGACCCAGTACTTC. This translates into CASSDPRLGHETQYF.

The rearrangement uses TRBV7-2 and TRBJ2-5; no firm D call. This CDR3 has 13 residues. Germline CDR1 SGHTA, CDR2 FQGNSA. Trimming left V 2 bases short and J 7 bases short, with 11 bases between. CDR3 sequence reads: CASSLSGFGTQYF. DNA for the CDR3: TGTGCCAGCAGCTTATCAGGTTTTGGGACCCAGTACTTC.

Many counts were recorded for this clonotype. This sequence joins TRBV7-9 and TRBJ1-2, with a weak D call TRBD1 (5 bases). The CDR3 has 15 residues. Germline loops: CDR1 SEHNR, CDR2 FQNEAQ (reference sequence). V shed 1 base and J shed 7 bases, with 16 bases lying between them. This CDR3 is CASSLEVRRVRGYTF. The CDR3 DNA sequence: TGTGCCAGCAGCTTAGAGGTTCGCAGGGTCCGTGGCTACACCTTC.

This clonotype was seen repeatedly, ten times or more. The chain employs TRBV7-2 and TRBJ2-3; 14 positions agree with TRBD2. Germline trimming cut 4 bases from V and 5 bases from J; bases unmatched to any gene: 11. Germline CDR1 SGHTA, CDR2 FQGNSA. The CDR3 spans 18 residues. CDR3 residues: CASSSQTSGRAFGDTQYF. CDR3 nucleotide sequence: TGTGCCAGCAGCTCCCAGACTAGCGGGAGGGCCTTCGGAGATACGCAGTATTTT. Based on the CDR3 plus reference TRBV7-2 and TRBJ2-3, the full variable domain is GAGVSQSPSNKVTEKGKDVELRCDPISGHTALYWYRQSLGQGLEFLIYFQGNSAPDKSGLPSDRFSAERTGGSVSTLTIQRTQQEDSAVYLCASSSQTSGRAFGDTQYFGPGTRLTVL.

This clonotype has at least ten counts. The chain is built from TRBV28 and TRBJ2-3; D remains unclear. CDR1 is MDHEN, CDR2 SYDVKM, per germline. The germline V and J ends were trimmed by 2 bases and 0 bases, with 3 bases remaining between them. The CDR3 has 13 residues. CDR3: CASSLPSTDTQYF. The CDR3 nucleotides read TGTGCCAGCAGTTTACCCAGCACAGATACGCAGTATTTT.

This clonotype was seen at least ten times. The rearrangement joins TRBV6-2 or TRBV6-3 to TRBJ1-2; D is unresolved. This CDR3 region has 15 residues. Germline V gene lookup returns CDR1 MNHEY and CDR2 SVGEGT. The V gene lost 5 bases and the J gene lost 0 bases, with 13 bases spanning the gap. This CDR3 reads CASSQRRGSNYGYTF. The CDR3 bases are TGTGCCAGCAGTCAACGACGGGGATCTAACTATGGCTACACCTTC.

This clonotype occurred many times. The CDR3 DNA sequence: TGCAGTGCTAGCCCCGGAAGCAAAAACATTCAGTACTTC. The encoded protein is CSASPGSKNIQYF. V gene TRBV20-1 combines with J gene TRBJ2-4, with D unclear. Germline values: CDR1 DFQATT, CDR2 SNEGSKA (reference sequence). The CDR3 covers 13 residues. The V gene lost 3 bases and the J gene lost 3 bases, with 9 bases spanning the gap.

This clonotype was recorded at least ten times. The V call is TRBV20-1, the J call TRBJ2-1; weak D call: TRBD1 (5 bases). V lost 5 bases, J lost 2 bases, and 16 bases lay in between. CDR1 and CDR2 (germline): DFQATT, SNEGSKA (reference sequence). CDR3 size: 15 residues. CDR3 in amino acids: CSAPASGRAYNEQFF. CDR3 DNA: TGCAGTGCTCCGGCCTCTGGCAGGGCCTACAATGAGCAGTTCTTC.

There are many counts of this clonotype. The gene calls are TRBV18 and TRBJ1-2, with D possibly TRBD1 on 6 matching bases. Trimming took off 3 bases at V and 7 bases at J, with 12 bases between the two ends. Germline V gives CDR1 KGHSH, CDR2 LQKENI. The CDR3 length is 13 residues. As DNA, the CDR3 is TGTGCCAGCTCACCCGGTGGGGGCAGTGGCTACACCTTC. Its protein product is CASSPGGGSGYTF.

This clonotype was detected many times. V is TRBV7-9 and J is TRBJ2-5; D is unresolved. V was clipped by 5 bases and J by 5 bases, with 12 bases between them. Germline V gene data show CDR1 as SEHNR and CDR2 as FQNEAQ (reference sequence). The CDR3 sequence is 13 residues long. The CDR3 spells CASSPGVAETQYF. CDR3 sequence (DNA): TGTGCCAGCAGCCCTGGTGTCGCGGAGACCCAGTACTTC.

There are many counts of this clonotype. V is TRBV6-2 or TRBV6-3 and J is TRBJ1-1, with no clear D. The CDR3 contains 13 residues. Trimming stripped 0 bases from V and 0 bases from J, with 2 bases between. Germline V lookup: CDR1 MNHEY, CDR2 SVGEGT. CDR3 region: CASSYSVNTEAFF. CDR3 in DNA: TGTGCCAGCAGTTACTCCGTGAACACTGAAGCTTTCTTT.

Concerning this clonotype itself: A far larger clone is one nucleotide away, so this likely arose from a read error. The rearrangement uses TRBV2 and TRBJ2-7, with 11 bases aligning to TRBD2. This CDR3 is built from 16 residues. The J segment lost 7 bases and the V segment lost 1 base, leaving 9 bases of the junction unmatched. CDR1 is SNHLY, CDR2 FYNNEI, per germline. As DNA, the CDR3 is TGTGCCAGCAGTGAAGGCCCTAGCGGGGGGTACAATGAGCAGTACTTC. This sequence encodes CASSEGPSGGYNEQYF.

This clonotype occurred many times. The rearrangement links TRBV9 to TRBJ2-1; 8 positions agree with TRBD1. Germline values: CDR1 SGDLS, CDR2 YYNGEE. This CDR3 comprises 15 residues. V shed 4 bases and J 0 bases; nucleotides not matched to a gene: 3. DNA for the CDR3: TGTGCCAGCAGCCCCGGACAGGGCTCCTACAATGAGCAGTTCTTC. Translation: CASSPGQGSYNEQFF.

This clonotype has a count of ten or more. The chain is built from TRBV11-2 and TRBJ2-1; TRBD1 aligns across 9 bases. The CDR3 is 16 amino acids. J gave up 7 bases and V 4 bases, and 11 bases lay outside the gene matches. Per germline, CDR1 SGHAT and CDR2 FQNNGV. The chain's CDR3 is CASSSGRDRVGNEQFF. DNA of the CDR3: TGTGCCAGCAGCTCGGGCCGGGACAGGGTGGGAAATGAGCAGTTCTTC.

To note about this clonotype: This likely stems from a read error, as it lies one base from a far larger clone. The CDR3 here is CAAAGPAGVPDTQYF. The CDR3 DNA reads TGTGCCGCCGCCGGTCCAGCGGGAGTCCCAGATACGCAGTATTTT. This chain uses TRBV28 with TRBJ2-3; 8 bases map to TRBD2. V was clipped by 11 bases and J by 4 bases; unmatched bases: 14. CDR3 length: 15 amino acids. CDR1 and CDR2 (germline): MDHEN, SYDVKM.

This clonotype has at least ten counts. V usage is TRBV4-3 and J usage is TRBJ1-2; D remains ambiguous. The CDR3 is 15 amino acids. Per the germline V gene, CDR1 is LGHNA and CDR2 is YSLEER. Trimming left V 0 bases short and J 2 bases short, with 10 bases between. This CDR3 is CASSQEKSTNYGYTF. Here the CDR3 DNA reads TGCGCCAGCAGCCAAGAGAAATCTACCAACTATGGCTACACCTTC.

The V gene is TRBV6-5, the J gene TRBJ2-1, with D perhaps given as TRBD1 or TRBD2 (5 bases each). The CDR3 runs 11 residues. Germline V gene sequence: CDR1 MNHEY, CDR2 SVGAGI. The germline V and J ends were trimmed by 5 bases and 9 bases, with 8 bases remaining between them. The CDR3 region is CASSPGREQFF. The CDR3 DNA is TGTGCCAGCAGTCCGGGACGTGAGCAGTTCTTC.

In this sample, this clonotype turned up many times. The rearrangement uses TRBV29-1 and TRBJ2-3; D is unresolved. Germline CDR1 and CDR2: SQVTM and ANQGSEA. The CDR3 loop spans 16 amino acids. With 0 bases removed from V and 0 bases from J, the gap between germline ends came to 13 bases. The CDR3 DNA reads as TGCAGCGTTGAAGACGCCATTCAGGTTAGCACAGATACGCAGTATTTT. Its protein is CSVEDAIQVSTDTQYF.

Ten or more counts support this clonotype. V usage is TRBV19 and J usage is TRBJ1-4; no reliable D call. Trimming cost V 10 bases and J 8 bases, with 17 bases left between them. CDR1 is LNHDA, CDR2 SQIVND, per germline (reference sequence). The CDR3 totals 13 residues. The CDR3 nucleotides read TGTGCCACCCACCGGGCAAGTCGAGAAAAACTGTTTTTT. Amino acids: CATHRASREKLFF.

In this sample, this clonotype turned up many times. V is TRBV5-4 and J is TRBJ2-7; 7 bases agree with TRBD2. The CDR3 runs to 15 residues. V gave up 4 bases and J gave up 2 bases; unmatched junction bases: 9. Looked up from germline, CDR1 is SGHNT and CDR2 is YYREEE (reference sequence). DNA for the CDR3: TGTGCCAGCAGCCCGCGAGGGAGGGAAACCTACGAGCAGTACTTC. It translates to CASSPRGRETYEQYF.

A word on this clonotype: It is likely a read error: a sequence one base away is far more abundant. The chain uses TRBV2 and TRBJ2-1; TRBD2 matches 10 bases. CDR1 and CDR2 (germline): SNHLY, FYNNEI. This CDR3 has 16 amino acids. Germline trimming cut 0 bases from V and 10 bases from J; bases unmatched to any gene: 9. The CDR3, as DNA: TGTGCCAGCAGTGAAGCTAGCGGGAGGCCTGAGGGCGAGCAGTTCTTC. Its protein product is CASSEASGRPEGEQFF.

This clonotype was counted many times. Written as DNA, the CDR3 is TGTGCCAGCAGCCTACAGGGTATTCATTCACCCCTCCACTTT. It encodes CASSLQGIHSPLHF. The rearrangement joins TRBV7-9 to TRBJ1-6, with D possibly being TRBD1 (6 bases). Trimming pared 5 bases from V and 8 bases from J, leaving 13 bases between. The germline gives CDR1 SEHNR, CDR2 FQNEAQ (reference sequence). The CDR3 extends over 14 amino acids.

This clonotype showed up many times. The DNA for the CDR3 is TGTGCCAGCAGCCCGCAGGGAGGACACACAGATACGCAGTATTTT. It specifies CASSPQGGHTDTQYF. The chain couples TRBV7-3 to TRBJ2-3; a possible D gene is TRBD2 (6 bases). Trimming stripped 5 bases from V and 2 bases from J, with 14 bases between. This CDR3 is built from 15 residues. Germline CDR1 and CDR2: SGHTA and FQGTGA.

This clonotype was picked up many times. The V gene is TRBV12-3 or TRBV12-4, the J gene TRBJ2-1; possibly TRBD1 for D (6 bases). The CDR3 extends over 14 amino acids. The ends were cut back, 7 bases at V and 7 bases at J, with 17 bases in the middle. The CDR3 loop is CASIQDRSVNEQFF. The CDR3 DNA reads TGTGCCAGCATCCAGGACAGATCCGTTAATGAGCAGTTCTTC.